One sample yielded the 24 T cell receptor beta chains listed below, sequenced in a study of blood T cell repertoires in COVID-19. The data were produced by immunoSEQ multiplex PCR, yet TCRdb's version contains in-frame clones alone and is incomplete. The table shows roughly 450,000 clones, with roughly 91% occurring only once. Material for sequencing was PBMCs or T cells enriched from blood (not recorded which). The receptors were sampled from a man between 18 and 29 years old who had recovered from COVID-19.

The V call is TRBV18, the J call TRBJ1-2; a possible D gene is TRBD1 (6 bases). The length of the CDR3 is 17 residues. From germline, CDR1 is KGHSH and CDR2 LQKENI. V was shortened by 5 bases and J by 6 bases, with 25 bases between the two germline ends. In DNA form, the CDR3 reads TGTGCCAGCTCAGCTAGCACAGGGTCGGCGCTTAGTAATGGCTACACCTTC. Protein: CASSASTGSALSNGYTF.

The V and J genes are TRBV5-4 and TRBJ2-7; maybe TRBD2 (6 bases). The CDR3 is made up of 13 amino acids. CDR1 and CDR2 (germline): SGHNT, YYREEE (reference sequence). V was cut by 3 bases and J by 7 bases, with 14 bases left in between. CDR3 protein: CASSSLGGREQYF. The CDR3 DNA reads as TGTGCCAGCAGCTCACTAGGAGGGAGGGAGCAGTACTTC.

The chain links TRBV10-3 to TRBJ1-1; a weak D match, TRBD1 (5 bases). V was cut by 5 bases and J by 1 base, with 11 bases left in between. This CDR3 is 14 amino acids long. Per germline, CDR1 ENHRY and CDR2 SYGVKD. The chain's CDR3 is CAISWGTGNTEAFF. The CDR3 DNA sequence: TGTGCCATCAGTTGGGGAACAGGGAACACTGAAGCTTTCTTT.

Here the CDR3 DNA reads TGTGCCAGCAGCCAAGATGTTTGGGCACTCGATAACGAGCAGTACTTC. Encoded protein: CASSQDVWALDNEQYF. The chain combines TRBV3-1 (or the pseudogene TRBV3-2) with TRBJ2-7; D gene ambiguous. The length of the CDR3 is 16 residues. The V end was cut by 0 bases, the J end by 5 bases, with 17 bases between. Germline CDR1 and CDR2: LGHDT and YNNKEL (reference sequence).

This chain links TRBV7-3 with TRBJ1-4; weak D call: TRBD1 (5 bases). Germline lookup yields CDR1 SGHTA and CDR2 FQGTGA. The CDR3 runs to 11 residues. V was trimmed by 5 bases and J by 14 bases, leaving 12 bases between them. CDR3 region: CASSPRGGLFF. The DNA of the CDR3 is TGTGCCAGCAGCCCCCGCGGGGGGCTGTTTTTT.

V and J are TRBV2 and TRBJ1-1; D may be TRBD1 (5 bases). The CDR3 totals 14 residues. The ends were cut back, 7 bases at V and 6 bases at J, with 18 bases in the middle. Germline V CDR1 and CDR2: SNHLY, FYNNEI. The CDR3 loop is CASNKDGGESEAFF. The CDR3 DNA reads TGTGCCAGCAATAAAGACGGGGGGGAGTCTGAAGCTTTCTTT.

This chain joins TRBV29-1 and TRBJ1-2; the D is unclear. V was clipped by 3 bases and J by 6 bases, with 11 bases between them. The germline gives CDR1 SQVTM, CDR2 ANQGSEA. The CDR3 loop spans 12 amino acids. CDR3 sequence: CSVDPGNDGYTF. As DNA, the CDR3 is TGCAGCGTTGATCCGGGTAATGATGGCTACACCTTC.

In DNA form, the CDR3 reads TGTGCCAGCAGTTACTCTTCAGGAACTAACTATGGCTACACCTTC. This encodes CASSYSSGTNYGYTF. The chain is built from TRBV6-5 and TRBJ1-2; D remains ambiguous. CDR3 length: 15 amino acids. The germline V and J ends were trimmed by 0 bases and 0 bases, with 8 bases remaining between them. Germline V lookup: CDR1 MNHEY, CDR2 SVGAGI.

This chain connects TRBV7-8 to TRBJ1-5; D is possibly TRBD1 (6 bases). There are 20 residues in the CDR3. V lost 2 bases and J lost 1, with 24 bases in between. Germline V gives CDR1 SGHVS, CDR2 FQNEAQ. As DNA, the CDR3 is TGTGCCAGCAGCTTATTCTCCCGGTCGCGGGGGGCGGAAAGCAATCAGCCCCAGCATTTT. Residues: CASSLFSRSRGAESNQPQHF.

The chain joins TRBV21-1 to TRBJ1-5. TRBV21-1 counts as a pseudogene. CDR3 length: 10 amino acids. CDR3 loop: CASIYQPQHF. CDR3 bases: TGTGCCAGCATCTATCAGCCCCAGCATTTT.

The gene calls are TRBV9 and TRBJ2-7, with TRBD1 matching over 11 bases. The CDR3 extends over 16 amino acids. Germline lookup yields CDR1 SGDLS and CDR2 YYNGEE. V was pared by 0 bases and J by 7 bases, with 9 bases of the junction left unmatched. CDR3 amino acids: CASSVAPGQGVFEQYF. CDR3 in DNA: TGTGCCAGCAGCGTAGCTCCGGGACAGGGGGTATTTGAGCAGTACTTC.

The chain uses TRBV9 and TRBJ1-3; maybe TRBD1 (6 bases). Germline V gives CDR1 SGDLS, CDR2 YYNGEE. CDR3 length: 15 amino acids. Trimming shortened V by 4 bases and J by 0 bases, and 11 bases separated the two germline ends. The CDR3 loop is CASSIQGTSGNTIYF. Here the CDR3 DNA reads TGTGCCAGCAGCATTCAGGGGACCTCTGGAAACACCATATATTTT.

This clone has more than one count but fewer than ten. The chain carries TRBV30 and TRBJ1-1; possible D gene TRBD1, 5 bases. Germline CDR1 reads GTSNPN; CDR2 reads SVGIG (reference sequence). Trimming pared 0 bases from V and 0 bases from J, leaving 14 bases between. This CDR3 region has 16 residues. The CDR3 loop reads CAWSVVGVGMNTEAFF. The CDR3 DNA reads TGTGCCTGGAGTGTCGTAGGGGTTGGGATGAACACTGAAGCTTTCTTT.

The genes are TRBV28 and TRBJ2-7, with D possibly being TRBD1 (6 bases). CDR1 is MDHEN, CDR2 SYDVKM, per germline. The CDR3 has 15 amino acids. Trimming took 8 bases from V and 5 from J, leaving 22 bases between them. CDR3 DNA sequence: TGTGCCAGCGGGACACTTAGGGGCAGGGCGGACGAGCAGTACTTC. Residues: CASGTLRGRADEQYF.

The chain has TRBV27 and TRBJ1-1; the match to TRBD1 covers 8 bases. Germline loops: CDR1 MNHEY, CDR2 SMNVEV (reference sequence). V was pared by 4 bases and J by 11 bases, with 3 bases of the junction left unmatched. CDR3 length: 11 residues. The CDR3 DNA sequence: TGTGCCAGCAGTTACAGGGGGTCGGCTTTCTTT. Translated, it gives CASSYRGSAFF.

The chain carries TRBV7-2 and TRBJ2-7; 9 nucleotides match TRBD2. Looked up from germline, CDR1 is SGHTA and CDR2 is FQGNSA. V lost 5 bases, J lost 6 bases, and 11 bases stayed unmatched. The CDR3 contains 15 residues. The CDR3 nucleotides read TGTGCCAGCAGCCAACTAGCGGGCCATGGCCGCGAGCAGTACTTC. Protein: CASSQLAGHGREQYF.

The chain is built from TRBV5-4 and TRBJ2-1; perhaps TRBD2 as D (5 bases). The CDR3 covers 16 residues. The V gene's germline CDR1 is SGHNT and CDR2 YYREEE (reference sequence). V lost 3 bases to trimming and J lost 4 bases, with 17 bases between them. The CDR3 coding sequence is TGTGCCAGCAGCTGGGCCGGGAAGGGCGGTTACAATGAGCAGTTCTTC. Its protein is CASSWAGKGGYNEQFF.

The rearrangement links TRBV3-1 (or the pseudogene TRBV3-2) to TRBJ2-7, with 7 bases lining up with TRBD2. CDR1 is LGHDT and CDR2 is YNNKEL in the germline V gene (reference sequence). The CDR3 runs 13 residues. Losses at the gene ends were 3 bases for V and 6 bases for J; bases not matched to a gene: 5. The CDR3 DNA reads as TGTGCCAGCAGCCAGCTGCGGGGGTCCGAGCAGTACTTC. It specifies CASSQLRGSEQYF.

The rearrangement uses TRBV5-4 and TRBJ1-5, with TRBD1 matching over 10 bases. Germline trimming cut 5 bases from V and 4 bases from J; bases unmatched to any gene: 9. The germline V gene encodes CDR1 SGHNT and CDR2 YYREEE (reference sequence). CDR3 length: 16 residues. The CDR3 DNA reads as TGTGCCAGCAGTTATCCCGGGACAGGGGATAATCAGCCCCAGCATTTT. As protein: CASSYPGTGDNQPQHF.

V and J are TRBV6-6 and TRBJ1-4; TRBD1 matches at 7 bases. Trimming cost V 0 bases and J 6 bases; bases outside gene matches: 4. This CDR3 has 15 residues. Germline V gives CDR1 MNHNY, CDR2 SVGAGI (reference sequence). The CDR3: CASSYSGTEYEKLFF. In DNA, the CDR3 is TGTGCCAGCAGTTACTCAGGGACAGAGTATGAAAAACTGTTTTTT.

This chain connects TRBV28 to TRBJ1-2; D not certain. V was shortened by 1 base and J by 4 bases, with 10 bases between the two germline ends. Germline CDR1 is MDHEN and CDR2 is SYDVKM. The CDR3 contains 14 residues. CDR3 in amino acids: CASSLSRTPYGYTF. The DNA for the CDR3 is TGTGCCAGCAGTTTATCTAGGACTCCCTATGGCTACACCTTC.

In this sample, this clone turned up once. V and J are TRBV7-9 and TRBJ1-1, with a tentative D call TRBD1 (5 bases). The CDR3 contains 14 residues. Germline CDR1 reads SEHNR; CDR2 reads FQNEAQ (reference sequence). V lost 5 bases and J lost 5, with 15 bases in between. CDR3 DNA: TGTGCCAGCAGCGTAACTGTAGGGGCTACTGAAGCTTTCTTT. Protein sequence: CASSVTVGATEAFF.

V usage is TRBV15 and J usage is TRBJ1-5; TRBD1 is a possible D gene (5 bases). CDR3 length: 15 amino acids. The germline gives CDR1 LNHNV, CDR2 YYDKDF (reference sequence). Trimming shortened V by 5 bases and J by 0 bases, and 11 bases separated the two germline ends. The CDR3 DNA follows: TGTGCCACCAGCCCGACAGCTTATAGCAATCAGCCCCAGCATTTT. Translating gives CATSPTAYSNQPQHF.

The chain carries TRBV28 and TRBJ1-2, with D unclear. The CDR3 runs 12 residues. Germline V gene lookup returns CDR1 MDHEN and CDR2 SYDVKM. Deletions cut 5 bases from V and 7 bases from J, with 11 bases between. The DNA of the CDR3 is TGTGCCAGCAGTGCGACTGAGTTTGGCTACACCTTC. Its translation: CASSATEFGYTF.